The 20 T cell receptor beta chains in this list originate from one sample, sequenced in a study of long-term antiretroviral therapy in people with HIV. A v3.0 immunoSEQ assay was performed at survey level. This table comes from immunoSEQ multiplex PCR, and its TCRdb copy is limited to in-frame clones, with some not included. The sample contains some 20,000 clones, roughly nine tenths of which appear only once. The sequences come from unsorted PBMCs, collected 4.2 years after starting antiretroviral therapy. The source is a man in his fifties or sixties with HIV.

The sample holds one count of this clone. This chain joins TRBV9 and TRBJ2-7; 10 bases map to TRBD2. There are 15 residues in the CDR3. Trimming took 1 base from V and 5 from J; bases not matched to a gene: 6. Germline CDR1 SGDLS, CDR2 YYNGEE. CDR3 nucleotide sequence: TGTGCCAGCAGCGTATCGGTAGCGGGGGGAGACGAGCAGTACTTC. Amino acids: CASSVSVAGGDEQYF.

This chain uses TRBV18 with TRBJ1-1, with D possibly matching TRBD1 (5 bases). The germline gives CDR1 KGHSH, CDR2 LQKENI. The CDR3 consists of 14 residues. V was cut by 5 bases and J by 4 bases, with 14 bases left in between. CDR3 region: CASSRDGGVTEAFF. CDR3 DNA: TGTGCCAGCTCAAGGGACGGGGGGGTCACTGAAGCTTTCTTT.

This chain uses TRBV6-1 with TRBJ2-6; D remains ambiguous. The germline gives CDR1 MNHNS, CDR2 SASEGT. The CDR3 has 15 residues. The V and J ends lost 4 bases and 6 bases respectively, with 13 bases between them. The CDR3: CASSVLPREANVLTF. For the CDR3, the DNA is TGTGCCAGCAGTGTATTGCCCCGAGAGGCCAACGTCCTGACTTTC.

The chain recombines TRBV2 with TRBJ1-2; D unresolved. V was cut by 5 bases and J by 1 base, with 2 bases left in between. Germline values: CDR1 SNHLY, CDR2 FYNNEI. The CDR3 sequence is 11 residues long. The CDR3 sequence is CASSFNYGYTF. The CDR3 DNA sequence: TGTGCCAGCAGTTTTAACTATGGCTACACCTTC.

This clone was seen more than once but under ten times. This chain connects TRBV6-6 to TRBJ1-5; possibly TRBD1 for D (6 bases). CDR3 size: 16 residues. V was clipped by 5 bases and J by 6 bases, with 20 bases between them. CDR1 and CDR2 (germline): MNHNY, SVGAGI (reference sequence). The CDR3 DNA sequence: TGTGCCAGCAGTCCCATTCCGGACAGAAGCGGTCAGCCCCAGCATTTT. Residues: CASSPIPDRSGQPQHF.

This clone was seen just once. The chain uses TRBV6-1 and TRBJ1-3; 7 bases match TRBD1. V shed 4 bases, J shed 2 bases, and the junction held 8 bases outside the gene matches. Germline CDR1 is MNHNS and CDR2 is SASEGT. The CDR3 extends over 16 amino acids. CDR3 nucleotides: TGTGCCAGCAGTGCCCGGACAGGTCGCGCTGGAAACACCATATATTTT. Translated, it gives CASSARTGRAGNTIYF.

The chain links TRBV15 to TRBJ2-2; 8 positions agree with TRBD1. The germline CDR1 and CDR2 sequences are LNHNV and YYDKDF (reference sequence). Unmatched junction bases numbered 6, after V lost 4 bases and J lost 5 bases. The CDR3 sequence is 15 residues long. For the CDR3, the DNA is TGTGCCACCAGCATAACGACAGGGGTTACCGGGGAGCTGTTTTTT. It specifies CATSITTGVTGELFF.

Here the CDR3 reads CASSSLGSTDTQYF. CDR3 DNA sequence: TGTGCCAGCAGCTCACTAGGATCCACAGATACGCAGTATTTT. The gene calls are TRBV27 and TRBJ2-3; possible D gene TRBD2, 5 bases. This CDR3 has 14 residues. Germline lookup yields CDR1 MNHEY and CDR2 SMNVEV (reference sequence). The V end was cut by 6 bases, the J end by 2 bases, with 12 bases between.

The chain employs TRBV19 and TRBJ1-5, with D tentatively TRBD1 (5 bases). Per germline, CDR1 LNHDA and CDR2 SQIVND (reference sequence). The CDR3 is 16 amino acids. V shed 5 bases and J shed 6 bases, with 20 bases lying between them. In DNA, the CDR3 is TGTGCCAGTAGTTCCTTGGGCAGGGATCGTTCTCAGCCCCAGCATTTT. Its translation: CASSSLGRDRSQPQHF.

V and J are TRBV4-1 and TRBJ2-4; D perhaps matches TRBD1 (6 bases). The germline V gene encodes CDR1 MGHRA and CDR2 YSYEKL. The V end was cut by 1 base, the J end by 8 bases, with 12 bases between. The CDR3 totals 14 residues. Here the CDR3 DNA reads TGCGCCAGCAGCCAAGTCCCAGGGGCGGACATTCAGTACTTC. This translates into CASSQVPGADIQYF.

This chain connects TRBV4-1 to TRBJ2-3; a possible D gene is TRBD1 (6 bases). V lost 5 bases and J lost 2, with 11 bases in between. The CDR3 is made up of 14 amino acids. Germline CDR1 is MGHRA and CDR2 is YSYEKL. The CDR3 nucleotides read TGCGCCAGCAGCGCCCGGACAGACACAGATACGCAGTATTTT. Translation gives CASSARTDTDTQYF.

The genes are TRBV5-1 and TRBJ2-3; 9 positions agree with TRBD2. The junction had 10 bases not matched to a gene; V was cut back by 0 bases and J by 5 bases. The length of the CDR3 is 17 residues. CDR1 and CDR2 (germline): SGHRS, YFSETQ. The CDR3 DNA reads TGCGCCAGCAGCTTGGATCCGCGGGGGGGCCGGGTAGATACGCAGTATTTT. It specifies CASSLDPRGGRVDTQYF.

The gene calls are TRBV4-3 and TRBJ2-6, with TRBD1 matching over 10 bases. Losses at the gene ends were 4 bases for V and 0 bases for J; bases not matched to a gene: 3. The CDR3 length is 17 residues. Per the germline V gene, CDR1 is LGHNA and CDR2 is YSLEER. CDR3 bases: TGCGCCAGCAGCCTGGGACAGGGGAGCTCTGGGGCCAACGTCCTGACTTTC. Protein: CASSLGQGSSGANVLTF.

The rearrangement uses TRBV5-1 and TRBJ1-1; D remains ambiguous. V lost 1 base and J 0 bases, leaving 7 bases between the germline ends. The germline CDR1 and CDR2 sequences are SGHRS and YFSETQ. The CDR3 totals 14 residues. DNA for the CDR3: TGCGCCAGCAGCTTGCAGTTTTTGAACACTGAAGCTTTCTTT. It translates to CASSLQFLNTEAFF.

The chain carries TRBV5-1 and TRBJ2-3, with 9 nucleotides matching TRBD1. This CDR3 is 16 amino acids long. With V trimmed by 3 bases and J by 0 bases, 5 bases remained unmatched. Germline V CDR1 and CDR2: SGHRS, YFSETQ. The DNA for the CDR3 is TGCGCCAGCAGCTCGCCCGACAGGGGGAGCACAGATACGCAGTATTTT. Amino acid sequence: CASSSPDRGSTDTQYF.

V and J are TRBV6-4 and TRBJ2-3; 7 bases match TRBD1. This CDR3 has 15 amino acids. Trimming cost V 3 bases and J 3 bases; bases outside gene matches: 6. CDR1 is MRHNA and CDR2 is SNTAGT in the germline V gene. In DNA form, the CDR3 reads TGTGCCAGCAGTGAAGGGACAGCGAATACAGATACGCAGTATTTT. It translates to CASSEGTANTDTQYF.

The rearrangement links TRBV5-1 to TRBJ2-1; 12 bases map to TRBD2. Germline trimming cut 0 bases from V and 14 bases from J; bases unmatched to any gene: 6. The CDR3 has 14 amino acids. Germline V gene lookup returns CDR1 SGHRS and CDR2 YFSETQ. CDR3 amino acids: CASSLDLAGGREFF. CDR3 nucleotide sequence: TGCGCCAGCAGCTTGGACCTAGCGGGGGGGCGTGAGTTCTTC. The full variable domain, with the rest looked up from reference TRBV5-1 and TRBJ2-1, is KAGVTQTPRYLIKTRGQQVTLSCSPISGHRSVSWYQQTPGQGLQFLFEYFSETQRNKGNFPGRFSGRQFSNSRSEMNVSTLELGDSALYLCASSLDLAGGREFFGPGTRLTVL.

Written as DNA, the CDR3 is TGTGCCAGCAGCTGGGACAGGGGGCTTTTAGACACAACCTACACCGGGGAGCTGTTTTTT. Translating it yields CASSWDRGLLDTTYTGELFF. The chain carries TRBV5-4 and TRBJ2-2; 12 positions match TRBD1. CDR1 is SGHNT, CDR2 YYREEE, per germline (reference sequence). V trimming: 3 bases; J trimming: 3 bases; junction bases outside the gene matches: 15. This CDR3 spans 20 amino acids. Variable domain in full (rest from reference TRBV5-4 and TRBJ2-2): ETGVTQSPTHLIKTRGQQVTLRCSSQSGHNTVSWYQQALGQGPQFIFQYYREEENGRGNFPPRFSGLQFPNYSSELNVNALELDDSALYLCASSWDRGLLDTTYTGELFFGEGSRLTVL.

The chain employs TRBV30 and TRBJ2-1; D is perhaps TRBD2 (6 bases). This CDR3 is built from 14 residues. Deletions cut 0 bases from V and 10 bases from J, with 16 bases between. Germline V gene lookup returns CDR1 GTSNPN and CDR2 SVGIG (reference sequence). CDR3 in DNA: TGTGCCTGGAGTGTACAGTCTTCCGGGGGAGAGCAGTTCTTC. Translating gives CAWSVQSSGGEQFF.

V usage is TRBV5-6 and J usage is TRBJ2-7; no definite D call. V gave up 0 bases and J gave up 6 bases, with 10 bases separating them. CDR3 length: 13 amino acids. Germline CDR1 SGHDT, CDR2 YYEEEE. The CDR3 is CASSLEQTLEQYF. CDR3 coding DNA: TGTGCCAGCAGCTTGGAACAGACCCTCGAGCAGTACTTC.